What follows describes a single T cell receptor (beta chain). Its antigen is still unknown. The source of the sample is a study of cytomegalovirus exposure and HLA in healthy donors. Study-wide points: Researchers catalogued approximately 170 TCR beta chains as cytomegalovirus-associated. Later, an analysis found that common viral pathogens appeared to be linked with several of the most significant clusters.

Primers for the PCR totalled 60 Vbeta and 13 Jbeta. Using immunoSEQ multiplex PCR, the repertoire was profiled, and TCRdb retains in-frame clones only, with some absent. The data contain about 130,000 clones, roughly 82% of them seen just once; the ten biggest clones take up about 1%. The CDR3 length is 16 residues. With V trimmed by 5 bases and J by 1 base, 8 bases remained unmatched. The germline gives CDR1 MRHNA, CDR2 SNTAGT. Sequencing used PBMCs. The V gene is TRBV6-4, the J gene TRBJ2-3; 8 bases are shared with TRBD2. The receptor comes from a boy younger than 18 in good health and CMV-seronegative. The CDR3 is CASSPDSGGGTDTQYF. The CDR3 coding sequence is TGTGCCAGCAGTCCAGACTCGGGGGGGGGCACAGATACGCAGTATTTT.